This entry lists 24 T cell receptor beta chains sequenced from one sample in a study of T cells in Graves' hyperthyroidism and ophthalmopathy. RNA transcripts provided the source from which TCR beta CDR3 regions were amplified. Primed by the HTBI set, a first-round RT-PCR was run on the TCR CDR3. MiXCR, applied by TCRdb to the multiplex PCR reads, yields one record per CDR3 protein. Here the sample spans 600,000 to 800,000 distinct CDR3 sequences, around a third being singletons. The sample was blood. These receptors originate from a woman aged 35 to 49 with Graves' hyperthyroidism.

This clonotype was counted ten times or more. V usage is TRBV29-1 and J usage is TRBJ1-2, with TRBD1 as a possible D gene (5 bases). The V gene lost 7 bases and the J gene lost 0 bases, with 12 bases spanning the gap. Germline CDR1 and CDR2: SQVTM and ANQGSEA. The CDR3 covers 13 residues. The CDR3, as DNA: TGCAGCGCCTTAGGGGAGGCTAACTATGGCTACACCTTC. This codes for CSALGEANYGYTF.

A word on this clonotype: Given a much more abundant clone one base away, this may be a read error. The rearrangement joins TRBV9 to TRBJ2-7; D is unresolved. This CDR3 region has 11 residues. The germline gives CDR1 SGDLS, CDR2 YYNGEE. The CDR3 is CARTISYGQYF. CDR3 bases: TGTGCCAGGACGATCTCCTACGGGCAGTACTTC.

There are many counts of this clonotype. This sequence joins TRBV12-3 or TRBV12-4 and TRBJ1-3; 7 nucleotides align to TRBD1. Losses at the gene ends were 5 bases for V and 4 bases for J; bases not matched to a gene: 5. The CDR3 has 14 amino acids. This CDR3 reads CASSGQVVGNTIYF. In DNA, the CDR3 is TGTGCCAGCAGTGGACAGGTGGTCGGAAACACCATATATTTT.

This chain links TRBV7-9 with TRBJ2-7, with a weak D call TRBD1 (6 bases). V was shortened by 8 bases and J by 1 base, with 21 bases between the two germline ends. CDR1 is SEHNR, CDR2 FQNEAQ, per germline (reference sequence). The CDR3 consists of 16 residues. The CDR3 loop reads CASSPPGQSGSYEQYF. The CDR3 nucleotides read TGTGCCAGCTCACCACCCGGACAGAGTGGGTCCTACGAGCAGTACTTC.

A word on this clonotype: A much larger clone lies a single base off, so this may be a read error. The chain links TRBV10-3 to TRBJ2-6, with D perhaps being TRBD1 or TRBD2 (6 bases each). The CDR3 runs 17 residues. Trimming took 6 bases from V and 2 from J, leaving 17 bases between them. The V gene's germline CDR1 is ENHRY and CDR2 SYGVKD. The DNA of the CDR3 is TGTGCCATCAGCCTATGGGGGGCGCGCCCTGGGGCCAACGTCCTGACTTTC. This gives the protein CAISLWGARPGANVLTF.

The CDR3 region has the DNA TGTGCCAGCAGCTTTGGAGGGTTTTACTATGGCTACACCTTC. Amino acid sequence: CASSFGGFYYGYTF. The rearrangement joins TRBV7-2 to TRBJ1-2; D is undetermined. Per the germline V gene, CDR1 is SGHTA and CDR2 is FQGNSA. CDR3 length: 14 amino acids. V was trimmed by 3 bases and J by 3 bases, leaving 11 bases between them.

Comment on this clonotype: Mismatch with germline at one junction end may stem from a read error. This sequence joins TRBV2 and TRBJ1-3; D unresolved. The CDR3 has 12 amino acids. Germline V gene sequence: CDR1 SNHLY, CDR2 FYNNEI. CDR3 loop: CASSVSGDTIYF. The CDR3 region has the DNA TGTGCCAGCAGCGTCTCTGGAGACACCATATATTTT.

The chain links TRBV7-2 to TRBJ2-1; D gene uncertain. The CDR3 spans 15 residues. Trimming shortened V by 0 bases and J by 4 bases, and 10 bases separated the two germline ends. Germline-derived CDR1 and CDR2 are SGHTA and FQGNSA. DNA of the CDR3: TGTGCCAGCAGCTTAGCATATGAGGAGTACAATGAGCAGTTCTTC. Translation: CASSLAYEEYNEQFF.

The V and J genes are TRBV10-3 and TRBJ2-3; the D is unclear. Germline loops: CDR1 ENHRY, CDR2 SYGVKD. Trimming cost V 5 bases and J 6 bases, with 9 bases left between them. The CDR3 extends over 12 amino acids. DNA of the CDR3: TGTGCCATCAGTCCCATTGGGGATACGCAGTATTTT. Protein product: CAISPIGDTQYF.

The J gene is TRBJ2-5, the V gene TRBV11-2; D is uncertain. Trimming left V 6 bases short and J 5 bases short, with 7 bases between. This CDR3 spans 11 amino acids. Germline V gene sequence: CDR1 SGHAT, CDR2 FQNNGV. The DNA for the CDR3 is TGTGCCAGCAGGTACGTCGAGACCCAGTACTTC. It is translated as CASRYVETQYF.

V and J are TRBV2 and TRBJ2-7; TRBD1 aligns across 11 bases. The DNA matches TRBJ2-1 better at its end, which makes the J call doubtful. The CDR3 runs 15 residues. Germline V gives CDR1 SNHLY, CDR2 FYNNEI. DNA of the CDR3: TGTGCCAGCAATCGGGACAGGGGGACGAGCAATGAGCAGTTCTTC. This translates into CASNRDRGTSNEQFF.

This clonotype was found many times. V and J are TRBV5-1 and TRBJ2-6, with a weak D call TRBD1 (6 bases). V was trimmed by 7 bases and J by 1 base, leaving 12 bases between them. The CDR3 consists of 15 residues. Germline CDR1 is SGHRS and CDR2 is YFSETQ. CDR3 in DNA: TGCGCCAGCTTTCTAGGGGGTTCTGGGGCCAACGTCCTGACTTTC. This gives the protein CASFLGGSGANVLTF.

This clonotype was counted only a few times. J is TRBJ1-4 and V is TRBV20-1; D call uncertain. V lost 6 bases and J 0 bases, leaving 20 bases between the germline ends. This CDR3 region has 17 residues. The germline V gene has CDR1 DFQATT and CDR2 SNEGSKA (reference sequence). The CDR3 nucleotides are TGCAGTGCCCGTAAGGTTCACAGCCTCGCAACTAATGAAAAACTGTTTTTT. It codes for CSARKVHSLATNEKLFF.

At least ten counts were recorded for this clonotype. This chain links TRBV20-1 with TRBJ1-5, with D hard to call. Per the germline V gene, CDR1 is DFQATT and CDR2 is SNEGSKA (reference sequence). This CDR3 contains 13 residues. With 6 bases removed from V and 0 bases from J, the gap between germline ends came to 9 bases. The CDR3 bases are TGCAGTGCACACAGTTCTAGCAATCAGCCCCAGCATTTT. Translated, it gives CSAHSSSNQPQHF.

The V gene is TRBV20-1, the J gene TRBJ2-2; 7 bases map to TRBD1. Germline V lookup: CDR1 DFQATT, CDR2 SNEGSKA (reference sequence). The CDR3 is 13 residues long. J lost 7 bases, V lost 5 bases, and 7 bases had no gene match. The CDR3 bases are TGCAGTGCTGGGATGACAGGGTTCGGGGAGCTGTTTTTT. This gives the protein CSAGMTGFGELFF.

This chain's CDR3 is CASEMLGTSNTEAFF. The CDR3 DNA sequence: TGTGCCAGCGAAATGCTGGGGACATCGAACACTGAAGCTTTCTTT. The rearrangement links TRBV7-8 to TRBJ1-1; the D gene is possibly TRBD1 (6 bases). This CDR3 comprises 15 residues. V dropped 8 bases and J dropped 1 base, with 17 bases sitting between them. In germline, CDR1 is SGHVS, CDR2 FQNEAQ. Full variable domain (missing parts from reference TRBV7-8 and TRBJ1-1): GAGVSQSPRYKVAKRGQDVALRCDPISGHVSLFWYQQALGQGPEFLTYFQNEAQLDKSGLPSDRFFAERPEGSVSTLKIQRTQQEDSAVYLCASEMLGTSNTEAFFGQGTRLTVV.

This clonotype was detected only a few times. The CDR3 sequence: CASRLETASNQPQHF. The CDR3 DNA is TGTGCCAGCCGATTGGAGACAGCTAGCAATCAGCCCCAGCATTTT. V gene TRBV5-5 combines with J gene TRBJ1-5, with D maybe TRBD1 (5 bases). The CDR3 length is 15 residues. CDR1 and CDR2 from the germline V gene are SGHKS and YYEKEE (reference sequence). V was pared by 7 bases and J by 0 bases, with 14 bases between. Filled out from reference TRBV5-5 and TRBJ1-5, the complete variable domain reads DAGVTQSPTHLIKTRGQQVTLRCSPISGHKSVSWYQQVLGQGPQFIFQYYEKEERGRGNFPDRFSARQFPNYSSELNVNALLLGDSALYLCASRLETASNQPQHFGDGTRLSIL.

The chain uses TRBV4-3 and TRBJ1-5, with D possibly matching TRBD1 (5 bases). CDR3 length: 18 amino acids. CDR1 is LGHNA and CDR2 is YSLEER in the germline V gene. V shed 0 bases and J shed 5 bases, with 20 bases lying between them. CDR3 sequence (DNA): TGCGCCAGCAGCCAAGATGCTTTCGGCAGATGGGGGTATCAGCCCCAGCATTTT. Its protein product is CASSQDAFGRWGYQPQHF.

On this clonotype: A much larger clone sits a single nucleotide away, making a read error possible. The chain employs TRBV19 and TRBJ1-5; TRBD1 agrees at 7 bases. Germline CDR1 reads LNHDA; CDR2 reads SQIVND (reference sequence). Trimming at V came to 7 bases and at J to 6 bases, leaving 12 bases not matched to a gene. The CDR3 is made up of 15 amino acids. CDR3 coding DNA: TGTGCCAGTACCATGCCGGGGACAGCCGTTCAGCCCCAGCATTTT. It translates to CASTMPGTAVQPQHF. Full variable domain (missing parts from reference TRBV19 and TRBJ1-5): DGGITQSPKYLFRKEGQNVTLSCEQNLNHDAMYWYRQDPGQGLRLIYYSQIVNDFQKGDIAEGYSVSREKKESFPLTVTSAQKNPTAFYLCASTMPGTAVQPQHFGDGTRLSIL.

This clonotype was detected only a few times. The rearrangement uses TRBV20-1 and TRBJ1-1; D is unresolved. In germline, CDR1 is DFQATT, CDR2 SNEGSKA (reference sequence). The length of the CDR3 is 11 residues. CDR3 sequence: CRGQSNTEAFF. DNA for the CDR3: TGCAGGGGCCAATCGAACACTGAAGCTTTCTTT.

The V gene is TRBV7-9, the J gene TRBJ2-7; D unresolved. The J call may be incorrect, as the DNA end agrees better with TRBJ2-1. There are 12 residues in the CDR3. CDR1 and CDR2 from the germline V gene are SEHNR and FQNEAQ (reference sequence). The CDR3 nucleotides read TGTGCCAGCAGCTTAGTCGTAGGGGAGCAGTTCTTC. Translated, it gives CASSLVVGEQFF.

This clonotype came up a few times. This chain joins TRBV27 and TRBJ2-5, with 14 bases matching TRBD2. The CDR3 spans 17 residues. Germline V CDR1 and CDR2: MNHEY, SMNVEV (reference sequence). V was clipped by 4 bases and J by 5 bases; unmatched bases: 9. CDR3 region: CASSSGLAGVRVETQYF. The CDR3 DNA reads as TGTGCCAGCAGTTCGGGACTAGCGGGAGTTCGGGTGGAGACCCAGTACTTC.

To note about this clonotype: One junction end disagrees with the germline gene, perhaps due to a read error. This sequence joins TRBV7-9 and TRBJ2-7; D might be TRBD2 (6 bases). This CDR3 is built from 15 residues. The V gene's germline CDR1 is SEHNR and CDR2 FQNEAQ (reference sequence). Here the CDR3 DNA reads TGCGCCAGCAGCGCAGGGCGGGATTCACTTTACGAGCAGTACTTC. It specifies CASSAGRDSLYEQYF.

As concerns this clonotype: The junction departs from germline at one end; a sequencing error may be responsible. The chain combines TRBV20-1 with TRBJ2-5; 9 bases are shared with TRBD1. There are 11 residues in the CDR3. Germline values: CDR1 DFQATT, CDR2 SNEGSKA (reference sequence). In nucleotides, the CDR3 is TGCAGTGCCCTCGCCCCGACAGGGGGGTCCTTC. It encodes CSALAPTGGSF.